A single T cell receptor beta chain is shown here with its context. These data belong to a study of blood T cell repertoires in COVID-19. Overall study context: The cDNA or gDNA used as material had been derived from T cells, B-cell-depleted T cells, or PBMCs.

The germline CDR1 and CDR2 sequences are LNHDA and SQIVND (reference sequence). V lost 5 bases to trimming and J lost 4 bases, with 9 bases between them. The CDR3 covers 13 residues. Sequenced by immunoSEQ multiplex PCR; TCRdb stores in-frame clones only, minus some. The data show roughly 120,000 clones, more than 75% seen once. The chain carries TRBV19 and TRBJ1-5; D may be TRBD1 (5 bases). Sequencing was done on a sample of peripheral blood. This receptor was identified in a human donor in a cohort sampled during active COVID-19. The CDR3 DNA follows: TGTGCCAGTAGTTCCCAGGGAAATCAGCCCCAGCATTTT. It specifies CASSSQGNQPQHF.